Listed below are T cell receptor beta chains from one sample, sequenced in a study of T-cell reconstitution after alpha-beta-depleted transplantation in children. TCRdb reanalysed the PCR reads using MiXCR and keeps one entry per CDR3 protein. The sample holds around 300,000 distinct CDR3 sequences; 10% are singletons and the top ten take less than 9%. Sequencing was performed on PBMCs, taken before TCRalphabeta/CD19-depleted stem cell transplant. The source of these receptors is a boy under two years old with acute myeloid leukemia, due to receive a stem cell transplant. Both conserved end residues are part of each CDR3. A D gene is named only where the DNA matches it firmly.

V	J	D	CDR3
TRBV19	TRBJ1-2	-	CASSRTLERYGYTF
TRBV6-1	TRBJ1-1	-	CASRGPILHSGDTEAFF
TRBV20-1	TRBJ2-3	TRBD1	CSAESGTGGADTQYF
TRBV7-9	TRBJ2-6	TRBD2	CASSDPGRPGANVLTF
TRBV28	TRBJ2-1	-	CASSLQGPNYNEQFF
TRBV21-1	TRBJ2-1	-	CASSKRKTGPYNEQFF
TRBV6-1	TRBJ2-1	TRBD1	CASSDPGQRYNEQFF
TRBV12-3/TRBV12-4	TRBJ2-2	-	CASSRSGELFF
TRBV9	TRBJ2-5	-	CASSPPGQRRTQYF
TRBV11-2	TRBJ2-5	-	CASSSTGSGETQYF